The clone carrying this T cell receptor beta chain was counted many times. The antigen remains unidentified. The source of the sample is a study of blood T cells in healthy people across ages. Whole-study results and caveats: The fall in TCR beta diversity per million T cells was roughly linear with age.

This CDR3 comprises 15 residues. V was shortened by 4 bases and J by 6 bases, with 13 bases between the two germline ends. Germline assignment: CDR1 KGHSH and CDR2 LQKENI. A second about 7 to 12 cycle PCR used barcoded and J-beta primers. TCRdb analysed the 5' RACE reads with MiXCR anew, one entry per CDR3 protein. The table lists around 670,000 distinct CDR3 sequences, less than 35% of them singletons. This TCR came from an elderly woman in good health. Input material: blood. This chain joins TRBV18 and TRBJ1-6; D possibly corresponds to TRBD1 (6 bases). The CDR3 protein is CASSQEKGGNSPLHF. CDR3 in DNA: TGTGCCAGCTCACAGGAAAAAGGGGGTAATTCACCCCTCCACTTT.